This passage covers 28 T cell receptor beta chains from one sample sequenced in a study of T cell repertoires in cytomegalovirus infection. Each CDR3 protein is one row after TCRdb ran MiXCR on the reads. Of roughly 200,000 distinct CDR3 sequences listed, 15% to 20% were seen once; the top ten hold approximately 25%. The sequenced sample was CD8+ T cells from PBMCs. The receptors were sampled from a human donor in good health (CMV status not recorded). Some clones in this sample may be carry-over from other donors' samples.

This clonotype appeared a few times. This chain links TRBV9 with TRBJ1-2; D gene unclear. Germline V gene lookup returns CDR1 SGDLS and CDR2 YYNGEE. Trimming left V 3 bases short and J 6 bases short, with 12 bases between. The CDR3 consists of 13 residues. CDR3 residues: CASSAWARNGYTF. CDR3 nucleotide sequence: TGTGCCAGCAGCGCTTGGGCCCGGAATGGCTACACCTTC. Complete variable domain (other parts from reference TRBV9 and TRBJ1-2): DSGVTQTPKHLITATGQRVTLRCSPRSGDLSVYWYQQSLDQGLQFLIQYYNGEERAKGNILERFSAQQFPDLHSELNLSSLELGDSALYFCASSAWARNGYTFGSGTRLTVV.

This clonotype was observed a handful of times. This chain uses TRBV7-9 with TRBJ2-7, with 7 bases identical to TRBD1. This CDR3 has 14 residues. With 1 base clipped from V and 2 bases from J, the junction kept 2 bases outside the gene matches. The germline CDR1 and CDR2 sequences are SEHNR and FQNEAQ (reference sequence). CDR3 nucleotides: TGTGCCAGCAGCTTAGTAGGACAGGCCTACGAGCAGTACTTC. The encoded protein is CASSLVGQAYEQYF.

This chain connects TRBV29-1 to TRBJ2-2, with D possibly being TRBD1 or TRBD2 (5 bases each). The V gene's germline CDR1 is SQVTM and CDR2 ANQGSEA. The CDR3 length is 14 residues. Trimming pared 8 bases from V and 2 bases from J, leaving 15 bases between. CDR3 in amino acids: CSYSVGDNTGELFF. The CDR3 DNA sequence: TGCAGCTACTCCGTGGGGGACAACACCGGGGAGCTGTTTTTT.

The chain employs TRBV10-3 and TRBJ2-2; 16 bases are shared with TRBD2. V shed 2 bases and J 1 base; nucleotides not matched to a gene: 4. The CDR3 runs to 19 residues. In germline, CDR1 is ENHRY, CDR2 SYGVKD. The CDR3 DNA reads TGTGCCATCAGTGAGGGGACTAGCGGGGGGGCCGTGAACACCGGGGAGCTGTTTTTT. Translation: CAISEGTSGGAVNTGELFF.

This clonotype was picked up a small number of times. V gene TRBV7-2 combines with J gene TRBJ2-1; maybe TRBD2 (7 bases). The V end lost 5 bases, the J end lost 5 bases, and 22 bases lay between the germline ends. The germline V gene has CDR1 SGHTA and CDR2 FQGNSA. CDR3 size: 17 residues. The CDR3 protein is CASSPYWGGAPDNEQFF. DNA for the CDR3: TGTGCCAGCAGCCCATACTGGGGGGGGGCCCCTGACAATGAGCAGTTCTTC.

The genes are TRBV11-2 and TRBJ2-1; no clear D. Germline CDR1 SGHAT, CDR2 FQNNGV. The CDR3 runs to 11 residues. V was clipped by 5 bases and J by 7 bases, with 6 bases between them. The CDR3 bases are TGTGCCAGCAGCCATGGTAATGAGCAGTTCTTC. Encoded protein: CASSHGNEQFF. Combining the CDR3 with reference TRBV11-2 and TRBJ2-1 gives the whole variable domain EAGVAQSPRYKIIEKRQSVAFWCNPISGHATLYWYQQILGQGPKLLIQFQNNGVVDDSQLPKDRFSAERLKGVDSTLKIQPAKLEDSAVYLCASSHGNEQFFGPGTRLTVL.

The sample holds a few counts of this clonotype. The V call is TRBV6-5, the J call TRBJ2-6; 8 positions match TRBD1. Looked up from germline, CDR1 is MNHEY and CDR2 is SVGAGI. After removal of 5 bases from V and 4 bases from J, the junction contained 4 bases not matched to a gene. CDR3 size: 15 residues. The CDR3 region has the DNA TGTGCCAGCAGTCGACAGGGGACCGGGGCCAACGTCCTGACTTTC. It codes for CASSRQGTGANVLTF.

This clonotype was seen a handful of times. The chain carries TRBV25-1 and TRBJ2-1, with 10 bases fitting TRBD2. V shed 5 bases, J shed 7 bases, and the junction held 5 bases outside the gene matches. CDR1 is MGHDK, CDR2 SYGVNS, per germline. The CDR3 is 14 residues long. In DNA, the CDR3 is TGTGCCAGCAGTTCTAGCGGGGGAGCGAATGAGCAGTTCTTC. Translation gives CASSSSGGANEQFF.

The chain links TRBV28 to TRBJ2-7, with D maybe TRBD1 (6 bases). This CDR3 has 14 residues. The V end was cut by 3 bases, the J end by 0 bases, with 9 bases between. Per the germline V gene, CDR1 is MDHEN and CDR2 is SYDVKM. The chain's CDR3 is CASSFRGSSYEQYF. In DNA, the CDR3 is TGTGCCAGCAGTTTCAGGGGTAGCTCCTACGAGCAGTACTTC.

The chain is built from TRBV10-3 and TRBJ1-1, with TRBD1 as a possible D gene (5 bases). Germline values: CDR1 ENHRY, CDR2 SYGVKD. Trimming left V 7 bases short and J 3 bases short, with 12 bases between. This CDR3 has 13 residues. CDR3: CAIKQGYYTEAFF. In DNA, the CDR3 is TGTGCCATCAAGCAGGGATATTACACTGAAGCTTTCTTT.

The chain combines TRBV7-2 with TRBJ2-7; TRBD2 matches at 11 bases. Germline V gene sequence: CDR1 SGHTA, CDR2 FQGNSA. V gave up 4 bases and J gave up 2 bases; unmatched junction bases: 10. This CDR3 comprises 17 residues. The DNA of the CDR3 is TGTGCCAGCAGCTGGCCTCGGGGTAGCGGGGGGGCCTACGAGCAGTACTTC. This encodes CASSWPRGSGGAYEQYF.

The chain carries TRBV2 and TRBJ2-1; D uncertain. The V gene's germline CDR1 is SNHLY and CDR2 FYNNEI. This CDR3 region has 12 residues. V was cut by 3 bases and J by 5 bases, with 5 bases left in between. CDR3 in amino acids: CASSDSDNEQFF. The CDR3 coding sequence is TGTGCCAGCAGTGATTCAGACAATGAGCAGTTCTTC.

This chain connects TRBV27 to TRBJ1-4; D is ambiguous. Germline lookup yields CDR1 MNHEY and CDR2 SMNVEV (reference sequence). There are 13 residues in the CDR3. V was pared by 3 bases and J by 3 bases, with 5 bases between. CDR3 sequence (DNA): TGTGCCAGCAGTTTCTGGCCTAATGAAAAACTGTTTTTT. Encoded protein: CASSFWPNEKLFF.

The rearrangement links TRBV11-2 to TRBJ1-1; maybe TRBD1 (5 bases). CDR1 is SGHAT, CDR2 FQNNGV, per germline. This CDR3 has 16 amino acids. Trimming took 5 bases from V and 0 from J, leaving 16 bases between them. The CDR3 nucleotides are TGTGCCAGCAGCCCTGGGGGAGGGGCCATGAACACTGAAGCTTTCTTT. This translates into CASSPGGGAMNTEAFF. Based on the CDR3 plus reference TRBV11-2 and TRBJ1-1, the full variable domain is EAGVAQSPRYKIIEKRQSVAFWCNPISGHATLYWYQQILGQGPKLLIQFQNNGVVDDSQLPKDRFSAERLKGVDSTLKIQPAKLEDSAVYLCASSPGGGAMNTEAFFGQGTRLTVV.

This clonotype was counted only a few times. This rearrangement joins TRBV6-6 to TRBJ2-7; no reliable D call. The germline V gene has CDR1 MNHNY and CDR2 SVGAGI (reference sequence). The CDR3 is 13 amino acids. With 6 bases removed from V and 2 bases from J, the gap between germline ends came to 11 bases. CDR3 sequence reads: CASRDQAAYEQYF. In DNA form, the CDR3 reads TGTGCCAGCAGAGACCAGGCTGCCTACGAGCAGTACTTC.

CDR3 amino acids: CASSYWGQGTDTQYF. The CDR3 DNA reads TGTGCCAGCAGTTACTGGGGACAGGGCACAGATACGCAGTATTTT. The chain couples TRBV6-2 or TRBV6-3 to TRBJ2-3; TRBD1 agrees at 8 bases. The V gene end was trimmed by 1 base and the J gene end by 1 base; junction bases not matched to a gene: 1. CDR3 length equals 15 residues. Germline V CDR1 and CDR2: MNHEY, SVGEGT.

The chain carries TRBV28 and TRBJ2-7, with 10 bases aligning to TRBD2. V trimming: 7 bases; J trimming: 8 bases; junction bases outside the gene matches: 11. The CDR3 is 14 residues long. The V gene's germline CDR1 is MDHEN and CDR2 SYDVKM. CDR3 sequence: CASTPGGLALKQYF. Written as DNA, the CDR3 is TGTGCCAGCACCCCAGGGGGACTAGCGCTAAAGCAGTACTTC.

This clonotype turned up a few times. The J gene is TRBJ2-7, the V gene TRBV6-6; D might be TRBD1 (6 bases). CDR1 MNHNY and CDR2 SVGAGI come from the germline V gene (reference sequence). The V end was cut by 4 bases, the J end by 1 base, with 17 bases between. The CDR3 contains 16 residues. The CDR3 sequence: CASSSYSRGPSYEQYF. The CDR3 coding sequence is TGTGCCAGCAGTTCTTACTCCAGGGGCCCTTCCTACGAGCAGTACTTC.

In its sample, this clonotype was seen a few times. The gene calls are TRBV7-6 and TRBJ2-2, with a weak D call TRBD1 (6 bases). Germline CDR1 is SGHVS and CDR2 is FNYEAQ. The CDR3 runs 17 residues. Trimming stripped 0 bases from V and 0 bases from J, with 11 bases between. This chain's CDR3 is CASSLAQGRSNTGELFF. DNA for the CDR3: TGTGCCAGCAGCTTAGCGCAGGGGCGATCGAACACCGGGGAGCTGTTTTTT.

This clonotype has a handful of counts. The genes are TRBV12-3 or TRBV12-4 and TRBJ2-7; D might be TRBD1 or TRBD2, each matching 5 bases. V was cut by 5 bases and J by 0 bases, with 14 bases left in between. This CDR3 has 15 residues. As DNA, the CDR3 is TGTGCCAGCAGTCCAAGTGGGACCTTCTCCTACGAGCAGTACTTC. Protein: CASSPSGTFSYEQYF.

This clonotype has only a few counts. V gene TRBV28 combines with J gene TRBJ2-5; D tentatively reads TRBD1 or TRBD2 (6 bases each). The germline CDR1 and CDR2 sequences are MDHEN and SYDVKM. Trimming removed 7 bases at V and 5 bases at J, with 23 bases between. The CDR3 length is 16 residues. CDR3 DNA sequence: TGTGCCAGCACCTTAATAGTCAGGGGAGGACAGGAGACCCAGTACTTC. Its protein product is CASTLIVRGGQETQYF.

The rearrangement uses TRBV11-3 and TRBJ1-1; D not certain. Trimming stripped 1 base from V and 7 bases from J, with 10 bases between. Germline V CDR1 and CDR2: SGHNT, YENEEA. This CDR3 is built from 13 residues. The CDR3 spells CASSLAFDGEAFF. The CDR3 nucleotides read TGTGCCAGCAGCTTAGCTTTTGACGGTGAAGCTTTCTTT.

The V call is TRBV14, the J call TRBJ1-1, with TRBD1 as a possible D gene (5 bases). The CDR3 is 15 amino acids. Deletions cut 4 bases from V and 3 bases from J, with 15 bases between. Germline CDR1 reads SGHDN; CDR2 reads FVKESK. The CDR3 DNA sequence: TGTGCCAGCAGCCCCGAGAAGACAGCTTACACTGAAGCTTTCTTT. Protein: CASSPEKTAYTEAFF.

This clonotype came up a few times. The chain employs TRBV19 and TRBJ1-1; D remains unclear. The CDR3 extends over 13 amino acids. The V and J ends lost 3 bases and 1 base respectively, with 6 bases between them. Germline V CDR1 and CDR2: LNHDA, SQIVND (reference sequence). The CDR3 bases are TGTGCCAGTAGTATCGACACGAACACTGAAGCTTTCTTT. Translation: CASSIDTNTEAFF.

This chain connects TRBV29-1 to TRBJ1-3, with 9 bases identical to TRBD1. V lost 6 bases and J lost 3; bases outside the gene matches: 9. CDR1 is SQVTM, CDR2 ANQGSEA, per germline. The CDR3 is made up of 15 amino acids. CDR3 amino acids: CSVVNRGPYGNTIYF. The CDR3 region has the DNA TGCAGCGTCGTAAACAGGGGGCCGTATGGAAACACCATATATTTT.

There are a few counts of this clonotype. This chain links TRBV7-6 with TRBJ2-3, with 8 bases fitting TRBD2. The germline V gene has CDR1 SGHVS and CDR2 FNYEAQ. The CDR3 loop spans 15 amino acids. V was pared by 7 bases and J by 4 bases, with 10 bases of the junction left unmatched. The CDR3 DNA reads TGTGCCAGCATTACTTCCCCCGGGGGGGCAGATACGCAGTATTTT. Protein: CASITSPGGADTQYF.

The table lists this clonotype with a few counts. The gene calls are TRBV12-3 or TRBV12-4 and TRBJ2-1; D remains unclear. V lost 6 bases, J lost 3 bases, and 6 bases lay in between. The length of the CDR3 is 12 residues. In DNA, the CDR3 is TGTGCCAGCAGCGACTTCTACAATGAGCAGTTCTTC. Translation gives CASSDFYNEQFF.

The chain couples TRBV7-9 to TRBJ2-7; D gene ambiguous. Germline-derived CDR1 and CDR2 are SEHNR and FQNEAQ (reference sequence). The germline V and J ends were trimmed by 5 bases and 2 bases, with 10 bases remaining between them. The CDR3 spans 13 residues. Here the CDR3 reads CASSAWSPYEQYF. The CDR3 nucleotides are TGTGCCAGCAGCGCGTGGAGCCCCTACGAGCAGTACTTC.